The 5 T cell receptor beta chains listed next were all sequenced from one sample in a study of blood T cell repertoires in COVID-19. The method was immunoSEQ multiplex PCR; TCRdb's version includes in-frame clones alone and lacks a portion of them. The table shows 200,000 to 250,000 clones, with around 90% occurring only once. The sample consisted of peripheral blood. Receptor source: a man aged 55 to 69 with COVID-19, enrolled during active disease.

The chain combines TRBV14 with TRBJ2-2; 12 bases are a match to TRBD2. There are 20 residues in the CDR3. V was pared by 4 bases and J by 1 base, with 13 bases of the junction left unmatched. Germline V gene lookup returns CDR1 SGHDN and CDR2 FVKESK. The CDR3 region has the DNA TGTGCCAGCAGCCTACGGACTAGCGGGATCCTCGGATTGAACACCGGGGAGCTGTTTTTT. As protein: CASSLRTSGILGLNTGELFF. Full variable domain (remainder filled in from reference TRBV14 and TRBJ2-2): EAGVTQFPSHSVIEKGQTVTLRCDPISGHDNLYWYRRVMGKEIKFLLHFVKESKQDESGMPNNRFLAERTGGTYSTLKVQPAELEDSGVYFCASSLRTSGILGLNTGELFFGEGSRLTVL.

The V gene is TRBV29-1, the J gene TRBJ2-3; maybe TRBD2 (7 bases). Germline V gives CDR1 SQVTM, CDR2 ANQGSEA. Trimming removed 7 bases from V and 1 base from J, with 15 bases in between. The length of the CDR3 is 14 residues. The CDR3 coding sequence is TGCAGCGCTCTGAGGGGGGGCCGCACAGATACGCAGTATTTT. Residues: CSALRGGRTDTQYF.

The chain uses TRBV18 and TRBJ2-7, with a weak D call TRBD2 (6 bases). Germline CDR1 is KGHSH and CDR2 is LQKENI. With 3 bases removed from V and 3 bases from J, the gap between germline ends came to 18 bases. The CDR3 totals 16 residues. Here the CDR3 DNA reads TGTGCCAGCTCACCGGCCGGAGGGGCCCAGAGCTACGAGCAGTACTTC. Its protein product is CASSPAGGAQSYEQYF.

V gene TRBV5-1 combines with J gene TRBJ2-7; TRBD1 matches 11 bases. CDR1 is SGHRS and CDR2 is YFSETQ in the germline V gene. The CDR3 runs to 13 residues. V lost 4 bases and J lost 3; bases outside the gene matches: 0. The CDR3 here is CASSGTGGYEQYF. The CDR3 bases are TGCGCCAGCAGCGGGACAGGGGGCTACGAGCAGTACTTC.

This chain uses TRBV3-1 (or the pseudogene TRBV3-2) with TRBJ2-1; 10 bases align to TRBD2. The V and J ends lost 4 bases and 15 bases, in that order; junction bases with no gene match: 9. The CDR3 length is 13 residues. Germline V CDR1 and CDR2: LGHDT, YNNKEL (reference sequence). Written as DNA, the CDR3 is TGTGCCAGCAGCCTCCAAGCGGGGGGGCGTGCGTTCTTC. This codes for CASSLQAGGRAFF.